A single sample is the source of the 4 T cell receptor beta chains below, sequenced in a study of cytomegalovirus exposure and HLA in healthy donors (dated by TCRdb to about 2017). Library preparation employed the immunoSEQ multiplex PCR assay. For the multiplex PCR, a mixture combining 60 forward primers for TCR Vbeta segments and 13 reverse primers for TCR Jbeta segments was used. Here the immuneACCESS table is served through TCRdb, limited to in-frame sequences with V and J called. Missing clones are a known gap in these copies; in checked studies unresolved V genes cover under half, and the rest lacks a known reason. In this sample the table shows roughly 160,000 clones, around four fifths of which occur a single time. The ten largest clonotypes hold 1.3% of the sample. Sequenced: PBMCs. Source of these receptors: a man in his thirties or forties in good health and CMV-seronegative.

J is TRBJ1-5 and V is TRBV15; D call uncertain. Trimming pared 6 bases from V and 7 bases from J, leaving 4 bases between. Germline loops: CDR1 LNHNV, CDR2 YYDKDF (reference sequence). The CDR3 totals 10 residues. In DNA, the CDR3 is TGTGCCACCAGTTCGCAGCCCCAGCATTTT. This gives the protein CATSSQPQHF.

The chain recombines TRBV7-2 with TRBJ2-5, with a tentative D call TRBD2 (5 bases). Germline V gene lookup returns CDR1 SGHTA and CDR2 FQGNSA. Trimming took 5 bases from V and 9 from J, leaving 22 bases between them. The CDR3 consists of 15 residues. CDR3 nucleotide sequence: TGTGCCAGCAGCCATAGCGCTCCTACCCGTGAGGCCCAGTACTTC. It translates to CASSHSAPTREAQYF.

The chain links TRBV13 to TRBJ2-7; 12 bases are shared with TRBD2. The germline gives CDR1 PRHDT, CDR2 FYEKMQ (reference sequence). V lost 5 bases and J lost 5; bases outside the gene matches: 13. The length of the CDR3 is 17 residues. The CDR3, as DNA: TGTGCCAGCAGCAGGGGGGGCCTAGCGGGAGGGCCTGACGAGCAGTACTTC. Its protein is CASSRGGLAGGPDEQYF.

The chain joins TRBV5-5 to TRBJ2-1, with TRBD2 identical over 13 bases. CDR1 SGHKS and CDR2 YYEKEE come from the germline V gene (reference sequence). The CDR3 is made up of 17 amino acids. V lost 0 bases to trimming and J lost 3 bases; unmatched junction nucleotides: 3. The CDR3 coding sequence is TGTGCCAGCAGCTTGGGGGGGACTAGCGGGAACTACAATGAGCAGTTCTTC. This translates into CASSLGGTSGNYNEQFF.